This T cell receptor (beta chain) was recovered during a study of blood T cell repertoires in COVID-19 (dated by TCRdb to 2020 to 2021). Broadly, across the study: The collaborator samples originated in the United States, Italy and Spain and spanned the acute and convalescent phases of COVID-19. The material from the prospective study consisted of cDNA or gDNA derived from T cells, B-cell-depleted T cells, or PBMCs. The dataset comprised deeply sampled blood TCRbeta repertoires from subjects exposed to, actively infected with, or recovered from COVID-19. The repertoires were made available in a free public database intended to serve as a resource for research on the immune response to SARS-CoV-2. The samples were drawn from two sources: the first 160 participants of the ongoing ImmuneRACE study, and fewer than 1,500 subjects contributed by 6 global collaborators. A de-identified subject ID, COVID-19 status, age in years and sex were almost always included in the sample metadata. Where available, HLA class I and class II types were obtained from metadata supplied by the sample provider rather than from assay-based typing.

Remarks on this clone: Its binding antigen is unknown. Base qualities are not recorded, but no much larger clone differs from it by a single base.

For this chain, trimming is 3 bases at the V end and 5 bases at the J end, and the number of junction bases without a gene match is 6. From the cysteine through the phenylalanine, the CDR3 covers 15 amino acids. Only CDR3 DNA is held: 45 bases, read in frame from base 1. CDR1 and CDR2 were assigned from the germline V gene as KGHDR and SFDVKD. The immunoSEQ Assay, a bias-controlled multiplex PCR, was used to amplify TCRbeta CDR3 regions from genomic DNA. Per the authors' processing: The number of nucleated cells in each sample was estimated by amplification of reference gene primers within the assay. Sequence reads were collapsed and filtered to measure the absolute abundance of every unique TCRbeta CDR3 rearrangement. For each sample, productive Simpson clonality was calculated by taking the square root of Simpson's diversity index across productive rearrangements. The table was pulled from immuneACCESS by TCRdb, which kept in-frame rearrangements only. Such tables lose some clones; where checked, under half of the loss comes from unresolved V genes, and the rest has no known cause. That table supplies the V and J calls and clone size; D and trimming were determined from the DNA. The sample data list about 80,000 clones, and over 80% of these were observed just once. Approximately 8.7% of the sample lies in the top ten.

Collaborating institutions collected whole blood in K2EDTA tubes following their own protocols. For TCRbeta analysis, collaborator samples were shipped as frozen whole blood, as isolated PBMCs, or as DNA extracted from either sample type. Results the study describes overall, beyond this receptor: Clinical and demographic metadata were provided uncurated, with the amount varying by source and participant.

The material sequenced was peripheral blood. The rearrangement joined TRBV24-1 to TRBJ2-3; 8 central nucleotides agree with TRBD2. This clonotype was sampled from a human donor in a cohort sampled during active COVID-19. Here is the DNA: TGTGCCACCAGTGATCAGCGGGGGCCGGAAGATACGCAGTATTTT. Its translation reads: CATSDQRGPEDTQYF.